This T cell receptor (beta chain) stems from a study of regulatory T cells in long-lasting Graves disease. Overall study: Patients met the persistent Graves' disease definition after over 5 years of antithyroid drugs with positive TSH receptor antibodies.

Time point specified: persistent/refractory GD, antithyroid drugs over 5 years with positive TRAb. Construction of the TCR library relied on RNA isolated from PBMCs. V trimming: 0 bases; J trimming: 4 bases; junction bases outside the gene matches: 8. This CDR3 is built from 17 residues. Germline loops: CDR1 SGHTA, CDR2 FQGTGA. Through Arm-PCR of CDR3 regions and iRepertoire HTBI primers, TCR beta libraries were built. TCRdb redid the calling of the multiplex PCR reads with MiXCR, one entry per CDR3 protein. The sample lists hundreds of thousands of distinct CDR3 sequences, about 32% occurring once. This receptor was obtained from a female donor with Graves disease. The sample was peripheral blood mononuclear cells (PBMCs), taken when the disease was refractory, from a patient treated with antithyroid drugs. The genes are TRBV7-3 and TRBJ2-7; 11 nucleotides agree with TRBD1. CDR3: CASSLTTGTGGMYEQYF. CDR3 DNA sequence: TGTGCCAGCAGCTTAACCACCGGGACAGGGGGGATGTACGAGCAGTACTTC. Full variable domain (remainder filled in from reference TRBV7-3 and TRBJ2-7): GAGVSQTPSNKVTEKGKYVELRCDPISGHTALYWYRQSLGQGPEFLIYFQGTGAADDSGLPNDRFFAVRPEGSVSTLKIQRTERGDSAVYLCASSLTTGTGGMYEQYFGPGTRLTVT.